The subject of this entry is one TCR beta chain. These data belong to a study of blood T cell repertoires in COVID-19. Study at large: There were acute and convalescent COVID-19 samples, and they came from the United States, Italy and Spain.

Grouping used clinical history reported by participants in a survey and questionnaire. CDR3 length: 17 amino acids. Germline CDR1 and CDR2: LNHDA and SQIVND (reference sequence). Trimming took 3 bases from V and 6 from J; bases not matched to a gene: 12. Some clones are missing from TCRdb's copy, which holds only in-frame ones; the method was immunoSEQ multiplex PCR. The sample consists of 350,000 to 400,000 clones, about 87% of them appearing once. The receptor's source is a man aged 40-49 years in a cohort exposed to, infected with or recovered from COVID-19 (not recorded which). Sequenced input: PBMCs or T cells enriched from blood (not recorded which). The rearrangement uses TRBV19 and TRBJ2-2, with 8 bases fitting TRBD1. The CDR3 loop reads CASSIFVTGDTSGELFF. The CDR3 DNA reads as TGTGCCAGTAGTATTTTTGTGACAGGGGATACTTCCGGGGAGCTGTTTTTT.